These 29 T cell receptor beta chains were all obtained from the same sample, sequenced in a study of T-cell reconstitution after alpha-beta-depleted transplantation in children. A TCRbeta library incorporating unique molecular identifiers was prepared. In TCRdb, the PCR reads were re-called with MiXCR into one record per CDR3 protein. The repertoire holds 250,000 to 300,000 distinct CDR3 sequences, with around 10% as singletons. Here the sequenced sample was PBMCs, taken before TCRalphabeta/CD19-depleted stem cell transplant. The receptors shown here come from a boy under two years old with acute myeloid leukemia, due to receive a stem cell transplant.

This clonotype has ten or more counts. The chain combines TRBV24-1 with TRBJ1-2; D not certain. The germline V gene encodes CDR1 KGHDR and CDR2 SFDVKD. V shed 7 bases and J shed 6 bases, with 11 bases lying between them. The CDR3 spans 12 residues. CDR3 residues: CATSGLGDGYTF. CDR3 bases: TGTGCCACCAGCGGGCTCGGGGATGGCTACACCTTC.

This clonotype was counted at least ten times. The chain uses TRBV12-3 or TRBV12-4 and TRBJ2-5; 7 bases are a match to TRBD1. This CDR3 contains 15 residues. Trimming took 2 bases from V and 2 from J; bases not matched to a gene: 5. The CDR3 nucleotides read TGTGCCAGCAGTTTACCCCCGACAGGGCAAGAGACCCAGTACTTC. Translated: CASSLPPTGQETQYF.

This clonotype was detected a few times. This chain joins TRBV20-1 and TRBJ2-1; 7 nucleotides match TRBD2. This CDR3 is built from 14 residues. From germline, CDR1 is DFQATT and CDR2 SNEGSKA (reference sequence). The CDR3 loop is CTIPGTKDNNEQFF. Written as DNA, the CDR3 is TGCACTATACCGGGGACTAAGGACAACAATGAGCAGTTCTTC.

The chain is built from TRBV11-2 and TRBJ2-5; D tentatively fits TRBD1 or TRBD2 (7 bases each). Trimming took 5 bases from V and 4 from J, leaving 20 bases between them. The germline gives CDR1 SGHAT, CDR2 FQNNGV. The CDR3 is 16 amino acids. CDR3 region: CASSPRQGGSGETQYF. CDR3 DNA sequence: TGTGCCAGCAGCCCACGACAGGGAGGGTCGGGAGAGACCCAGTACTTC.

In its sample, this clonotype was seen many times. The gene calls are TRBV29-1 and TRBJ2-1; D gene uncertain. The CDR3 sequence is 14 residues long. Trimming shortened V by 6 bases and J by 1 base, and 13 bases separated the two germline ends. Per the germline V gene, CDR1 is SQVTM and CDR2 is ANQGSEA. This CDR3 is CSVDGRRSYNEQFF. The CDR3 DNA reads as TGCAGCGTGGATGGGCGGCGGTCCTACAATGAGCAGTTCTTC.

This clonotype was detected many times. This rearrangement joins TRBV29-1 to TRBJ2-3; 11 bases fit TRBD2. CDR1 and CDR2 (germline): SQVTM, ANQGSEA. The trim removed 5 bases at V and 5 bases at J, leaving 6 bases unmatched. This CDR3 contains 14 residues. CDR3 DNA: TGCAGCGTTCTACCTAGCGGGAGGTTAGATACGCAGTATTTT. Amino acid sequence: CSVLPSGRLDTQYF.

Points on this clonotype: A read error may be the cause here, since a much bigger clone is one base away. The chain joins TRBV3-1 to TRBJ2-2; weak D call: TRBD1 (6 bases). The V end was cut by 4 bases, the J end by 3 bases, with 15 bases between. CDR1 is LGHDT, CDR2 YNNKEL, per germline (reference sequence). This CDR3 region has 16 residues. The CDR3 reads CASSRLGHPHTGELFF. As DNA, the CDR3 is TGTGCCAGCAGCCGGTTGGGACACCCTCACACCGGGGAGCTGTTTTTT.

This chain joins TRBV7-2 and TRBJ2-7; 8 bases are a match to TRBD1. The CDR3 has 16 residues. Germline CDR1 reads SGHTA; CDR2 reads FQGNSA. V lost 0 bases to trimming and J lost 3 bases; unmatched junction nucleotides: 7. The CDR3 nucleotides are TGTGCCAGCAGCTTAGCTAGCCAGGGGGCAAACTACGAGCAGTACTTC. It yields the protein CASSLASQGANYEQYF.

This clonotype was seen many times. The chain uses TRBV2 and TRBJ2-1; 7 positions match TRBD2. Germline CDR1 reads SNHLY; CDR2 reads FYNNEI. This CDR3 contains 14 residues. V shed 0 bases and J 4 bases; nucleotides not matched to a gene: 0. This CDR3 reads CASSEAGRYNEQFF. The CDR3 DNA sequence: TGTGCCAGCAGTGAAGCCGGGAGGTACAATGAGCAGTTCTTC.

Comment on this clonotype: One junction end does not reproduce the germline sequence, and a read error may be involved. In DNA, the CDR3 is TGTGCCCTCAGTGCCGAGGAGGGACAGGGGCTGGGGGGAGATACGCAGTATTTT. This gives the protein CALSAEEGQGLGGDTQYF. The chain employs TRBV10-3 and TRBJ2-3; 10 nucleotides line up with TRBD1. Germline CDR1 reads ENHRY; CDR2 reads SYGVKD. CDR3 length equals 18 residues.

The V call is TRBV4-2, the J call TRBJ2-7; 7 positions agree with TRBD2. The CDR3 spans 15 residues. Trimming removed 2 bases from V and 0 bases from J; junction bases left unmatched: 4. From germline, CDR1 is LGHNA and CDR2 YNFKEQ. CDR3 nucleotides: TGTGCCAGCAGCCAAACCGGGACTAACTCCTACGAGCAGTACTTC. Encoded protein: CASSQTGTNSYEQYF.

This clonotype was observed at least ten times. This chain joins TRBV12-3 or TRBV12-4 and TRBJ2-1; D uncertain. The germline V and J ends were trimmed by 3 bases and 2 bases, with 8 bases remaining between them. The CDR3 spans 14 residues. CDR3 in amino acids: CASSFQFPYNEQFF. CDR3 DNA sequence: TGTGCCAGCAGTTTTCAGTTCCCCTACAATGAGCAGTTCTTC.

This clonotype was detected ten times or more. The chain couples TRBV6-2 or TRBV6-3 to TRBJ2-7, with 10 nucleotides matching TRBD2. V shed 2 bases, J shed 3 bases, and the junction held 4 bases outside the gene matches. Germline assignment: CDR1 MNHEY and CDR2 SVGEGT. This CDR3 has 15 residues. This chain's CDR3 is CASSYASGGHYEQYF. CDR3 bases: TGTGCCAGCAGTTACGCTAGCGGGGGCCACTACGAGCAGTACTTC.

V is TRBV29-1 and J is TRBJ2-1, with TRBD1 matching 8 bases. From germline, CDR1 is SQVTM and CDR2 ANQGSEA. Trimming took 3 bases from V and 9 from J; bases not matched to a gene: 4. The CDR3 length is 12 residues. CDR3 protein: CSVDGTGSEQFF. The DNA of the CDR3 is TGCAGCGTTGACGGGACAGGTAGTGAGCAGTTCTTC.

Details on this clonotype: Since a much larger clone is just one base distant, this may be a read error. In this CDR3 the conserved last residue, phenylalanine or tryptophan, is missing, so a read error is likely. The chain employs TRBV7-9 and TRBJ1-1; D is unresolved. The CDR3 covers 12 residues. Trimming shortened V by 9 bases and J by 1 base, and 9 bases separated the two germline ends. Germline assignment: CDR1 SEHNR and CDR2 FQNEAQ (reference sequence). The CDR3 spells CASRTRNTEAFL. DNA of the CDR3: TGTGCCAGTAGGACGAGGAACACTGAAGCTTTCCTT.

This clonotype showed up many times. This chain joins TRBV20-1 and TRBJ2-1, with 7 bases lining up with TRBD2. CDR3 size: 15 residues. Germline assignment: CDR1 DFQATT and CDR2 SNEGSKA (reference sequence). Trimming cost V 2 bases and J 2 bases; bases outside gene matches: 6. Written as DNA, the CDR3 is TGCAGTGCTAGAATCGGGAGGCGAGCCTACAATGAGCAGTTCTTC. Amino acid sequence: CSARIGRRAYNEQFF.

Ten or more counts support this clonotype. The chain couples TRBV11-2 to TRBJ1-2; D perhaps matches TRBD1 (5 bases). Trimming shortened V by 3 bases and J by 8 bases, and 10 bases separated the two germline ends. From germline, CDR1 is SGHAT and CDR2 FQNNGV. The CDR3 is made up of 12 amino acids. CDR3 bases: TGTGCCAGCAGCTTCACGGGGGGAGGCTACACCTTC. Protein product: CASSFTGGGYTF.

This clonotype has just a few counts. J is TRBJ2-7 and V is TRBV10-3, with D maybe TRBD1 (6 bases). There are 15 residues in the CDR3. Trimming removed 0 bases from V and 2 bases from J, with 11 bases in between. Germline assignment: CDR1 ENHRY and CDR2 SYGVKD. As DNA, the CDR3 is TGTGCCATCAGTGAGTCGAGCCGACAGGCCTACGAGCAGTACTTC. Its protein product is CAISESSRQAYEQYF.

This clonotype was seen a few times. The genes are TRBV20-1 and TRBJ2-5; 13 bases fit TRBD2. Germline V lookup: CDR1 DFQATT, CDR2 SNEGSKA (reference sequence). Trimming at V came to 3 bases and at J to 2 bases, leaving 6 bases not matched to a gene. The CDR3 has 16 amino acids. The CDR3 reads CSASETSGGTQETQYF. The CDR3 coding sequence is TGCAGTGCTAGTGAGACTAGCGGGGGGACACAAGAGACCCAGTACTTC.

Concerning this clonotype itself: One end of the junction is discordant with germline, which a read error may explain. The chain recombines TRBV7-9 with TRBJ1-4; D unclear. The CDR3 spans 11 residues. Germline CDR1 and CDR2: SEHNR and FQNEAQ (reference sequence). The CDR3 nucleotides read TGTGCCAGCAGAATTAATGAAAAGCTGTTTTTT. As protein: CASRINEKLFF.

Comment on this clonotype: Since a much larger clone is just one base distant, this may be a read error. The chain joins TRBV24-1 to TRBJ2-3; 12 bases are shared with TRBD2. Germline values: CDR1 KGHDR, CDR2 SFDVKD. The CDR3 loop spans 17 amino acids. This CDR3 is CTTSGLASGGAEDTQYF. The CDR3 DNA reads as TGTACCACCAGTGGCTTGGCTAGCGGGGGGGCCGAAGATACGCAGTATTTT.

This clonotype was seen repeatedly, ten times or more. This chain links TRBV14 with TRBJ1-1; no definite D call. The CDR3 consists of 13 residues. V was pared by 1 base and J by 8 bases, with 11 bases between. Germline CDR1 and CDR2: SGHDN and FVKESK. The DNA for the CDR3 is TGTGCCAGCAGCCAAGTGCGCAGATCCGAAGCTTTCTTT. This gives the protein CASSQVRRSEAFF.

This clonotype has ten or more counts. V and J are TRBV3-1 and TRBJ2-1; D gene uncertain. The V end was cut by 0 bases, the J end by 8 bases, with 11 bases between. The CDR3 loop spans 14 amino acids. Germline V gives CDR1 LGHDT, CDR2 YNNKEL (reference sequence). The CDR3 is CASSQDPSSYEQFF. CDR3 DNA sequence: TGTGCCAGCAGCCAAGACCCTTCTTCATATGAGCAGTTCTTC.

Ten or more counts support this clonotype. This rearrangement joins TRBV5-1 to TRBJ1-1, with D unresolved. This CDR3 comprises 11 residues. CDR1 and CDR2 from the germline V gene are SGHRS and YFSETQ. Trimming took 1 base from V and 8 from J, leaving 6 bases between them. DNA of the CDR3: TGCGCCAGCAGCTTGCGCGGGGAAGCTTTCTTT. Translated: CASSLRGEAFF. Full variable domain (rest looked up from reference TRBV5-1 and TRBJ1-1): KAGVTQTPRYLIKTRGQQVTLSCSPISGHRSVSWYQQTPGQGLQFLFEYFSETQRNKGNFPGRFSGRQFSNSRSEMNVSTLELGDSALYLCASSLRGEAFFGQGTRLTVV.

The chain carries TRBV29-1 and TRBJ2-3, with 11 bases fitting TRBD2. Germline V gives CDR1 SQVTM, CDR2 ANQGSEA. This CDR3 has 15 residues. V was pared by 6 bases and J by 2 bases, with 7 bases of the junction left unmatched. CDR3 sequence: CSVGGTSGYTDTQYF. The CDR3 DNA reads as TGCAGCGTGGGGGGGACTAGCGGTTACACAGATACGCAGTATTTT.

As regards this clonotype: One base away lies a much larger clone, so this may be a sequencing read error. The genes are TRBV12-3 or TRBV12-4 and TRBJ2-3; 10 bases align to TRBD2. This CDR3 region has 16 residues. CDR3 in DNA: TGTGCCAGCAGTCCCAAGCGGGGGGGCCTGGGAGATACGCGGTATTTT. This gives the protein CASSPKRGGLGDTRYF.

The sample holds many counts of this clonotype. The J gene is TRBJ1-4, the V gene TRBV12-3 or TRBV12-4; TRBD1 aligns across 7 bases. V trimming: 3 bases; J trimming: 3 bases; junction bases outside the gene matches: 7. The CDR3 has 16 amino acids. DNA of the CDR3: TGTGCCAGCAGTTTTTCGGGGACAGCCCCTAATGAAAAACTGTTTTTT. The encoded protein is CASSFSGTAPNEKLFF.

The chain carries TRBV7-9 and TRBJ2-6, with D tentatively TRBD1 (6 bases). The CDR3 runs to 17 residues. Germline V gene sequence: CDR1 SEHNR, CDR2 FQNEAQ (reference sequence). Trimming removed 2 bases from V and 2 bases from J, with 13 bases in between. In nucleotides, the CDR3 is TGTGCCAGCAGCTTACCCGGCAGGGGACCTGGGGCCAACGTCCTGACTTTC. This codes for CASSLPGRGPGANVLTF.

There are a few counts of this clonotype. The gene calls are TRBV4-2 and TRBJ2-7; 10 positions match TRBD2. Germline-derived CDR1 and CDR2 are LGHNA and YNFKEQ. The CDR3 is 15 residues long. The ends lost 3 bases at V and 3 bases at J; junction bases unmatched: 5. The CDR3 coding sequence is TGTGCCAGCAGCCAGGCTAGCGGGGGCCTCTACGAGCAGTACTTC. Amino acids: CASSQASGGLYEQYF.